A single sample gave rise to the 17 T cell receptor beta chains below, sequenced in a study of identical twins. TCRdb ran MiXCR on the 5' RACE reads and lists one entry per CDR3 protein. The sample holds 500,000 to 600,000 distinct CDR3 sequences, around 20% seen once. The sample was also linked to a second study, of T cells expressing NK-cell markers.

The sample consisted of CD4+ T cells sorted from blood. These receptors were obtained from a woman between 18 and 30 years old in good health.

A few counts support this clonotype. DNA for the CDR3: TGTGCCAGCACCTGGGACAGTACCTACGAGCAGTACTTC. It yields the protein CASTWDSTYEQYF. The rearrangement links TRBV12-3 or TRBV12-4 to TRBJ2-7, with 7 bases identical to TRBD1. J was trimmed by 2 bases and V by 7 bases; bases with no gene match: 5. This CDR3 has 13 amino acids.

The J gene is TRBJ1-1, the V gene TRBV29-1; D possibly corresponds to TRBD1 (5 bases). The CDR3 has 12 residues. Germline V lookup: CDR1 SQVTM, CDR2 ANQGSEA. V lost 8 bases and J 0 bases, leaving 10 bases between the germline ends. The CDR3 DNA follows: TGCAGCACGAGACAGCTGAACACTGAAGCTTTCTTT. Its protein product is CSTRQLNTEAFF.

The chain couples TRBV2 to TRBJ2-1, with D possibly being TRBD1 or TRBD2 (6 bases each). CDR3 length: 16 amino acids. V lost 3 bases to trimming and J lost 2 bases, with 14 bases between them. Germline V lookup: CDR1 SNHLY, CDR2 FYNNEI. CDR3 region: CASSDARGQTYNEQFF. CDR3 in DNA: TGTGCCAGCAGTGACGCACGGGGGCAAACCTACAATGAGCAGTTCTTC.

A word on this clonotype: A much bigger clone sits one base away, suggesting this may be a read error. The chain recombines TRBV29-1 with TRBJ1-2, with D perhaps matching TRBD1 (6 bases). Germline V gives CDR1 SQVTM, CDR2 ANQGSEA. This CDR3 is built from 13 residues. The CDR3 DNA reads TGCGGCGCCCGGGGGCGGGGAACGGATGGCTACACCTTC. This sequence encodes CGARGRGTDGYTF.

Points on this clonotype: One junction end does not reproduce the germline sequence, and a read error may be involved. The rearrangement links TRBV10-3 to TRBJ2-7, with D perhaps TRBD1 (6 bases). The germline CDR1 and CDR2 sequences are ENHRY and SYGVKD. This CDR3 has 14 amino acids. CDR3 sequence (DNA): TGTGCCACGAGAGCCCGGACAGACTCCTACGAGCAGTCCTTC. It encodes CATRARTDSYEQSF.

CDR3 sequence (DNA): TGCAGTGCCAAGGTTCGGGGACAGGGGGCTGGGGCTTTCTTT. As protein: CSAKVRGQGAGAFF. The rearrangement uses TRBV20-1 and TRBJ1-1; 12 bases align to TRBD1. Per the germline V gene, CDR1 is DFQATT and CDR2 is SNEGSKA (reference sequence). The V gene end was trimmed by 6 bases and the J gene end by 11 bases; junction bases not matched to a gene: 13. The CDR3 has 14 amino acids.

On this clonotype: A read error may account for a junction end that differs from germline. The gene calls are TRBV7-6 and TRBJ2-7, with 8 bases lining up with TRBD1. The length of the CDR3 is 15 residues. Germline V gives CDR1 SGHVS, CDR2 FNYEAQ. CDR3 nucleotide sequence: TGTGCCAGCAGCCTAGCTGGGCAGGGGGCATCCGAGCAGTACTTC. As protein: CASSLAGQGASEQYF.

The CDR3 spells CASSVRTSGRTGELFF. The CDR3 coding sequence is TGTGCCAGCAGCGTACGGACTAGCGGGAGGACCGGGGAGCTGTTTTTT. The V and J genes are TRBV9 and TRBJ2-2; TRBD2 agrees at 14 bases. The CDR3 has 16 residues. Trimming took 1 base from V and 5 from J; bases not matched to a gene: 1. Germline values: CDR1 SGDLS, CDR2 YYNGEE.

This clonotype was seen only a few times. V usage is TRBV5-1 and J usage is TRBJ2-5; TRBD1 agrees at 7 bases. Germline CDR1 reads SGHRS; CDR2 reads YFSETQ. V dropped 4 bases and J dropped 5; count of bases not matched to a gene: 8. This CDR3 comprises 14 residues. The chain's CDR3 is CASSDGTEGETQYF. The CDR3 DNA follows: TGCGCCAGCAGCGATGGGACAGAGGGCGAGACCCAGTACTTC.

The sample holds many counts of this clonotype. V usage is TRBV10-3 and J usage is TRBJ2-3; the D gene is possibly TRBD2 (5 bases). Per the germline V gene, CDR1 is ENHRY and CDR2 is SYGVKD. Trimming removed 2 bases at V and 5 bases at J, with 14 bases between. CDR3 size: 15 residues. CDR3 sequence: CAISERVSAGDTQYF. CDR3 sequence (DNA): TGTGCCATCAGTGAGAGAGTTAGCGCGGGAGATACGCAGTATTTT.

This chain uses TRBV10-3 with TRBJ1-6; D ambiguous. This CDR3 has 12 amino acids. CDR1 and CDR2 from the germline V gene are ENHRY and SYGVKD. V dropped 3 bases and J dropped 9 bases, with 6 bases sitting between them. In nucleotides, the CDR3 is TGTGCCATCAGTGACCGGGCTTCACCCCTCCACTTT. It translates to CAISDRASPLHF.

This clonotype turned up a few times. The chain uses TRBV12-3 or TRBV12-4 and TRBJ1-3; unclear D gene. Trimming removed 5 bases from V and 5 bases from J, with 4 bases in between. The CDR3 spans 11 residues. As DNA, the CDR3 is TGTGCCAGCAGTGTGCGAAACACCATATATTTT. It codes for CASSVRNTIYF.

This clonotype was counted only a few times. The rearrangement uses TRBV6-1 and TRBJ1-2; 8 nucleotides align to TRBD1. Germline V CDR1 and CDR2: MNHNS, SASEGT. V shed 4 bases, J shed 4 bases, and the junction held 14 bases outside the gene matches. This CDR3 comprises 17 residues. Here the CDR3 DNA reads TGTGCCAGCAGTGTTCACCTTCAGGGGGCTGAGGTCTATGGCTACACCTTC. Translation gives CASSVHLQGAEVYGYTF.

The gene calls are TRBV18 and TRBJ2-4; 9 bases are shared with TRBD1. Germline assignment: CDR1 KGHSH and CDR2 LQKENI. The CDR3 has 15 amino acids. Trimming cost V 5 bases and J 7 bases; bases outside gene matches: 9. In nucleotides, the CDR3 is TGTGCCAGCTCAGAAAGACAGGGGGTCGGGAACATTCAGTACTTC. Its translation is CASSERQGVGNIQYF.

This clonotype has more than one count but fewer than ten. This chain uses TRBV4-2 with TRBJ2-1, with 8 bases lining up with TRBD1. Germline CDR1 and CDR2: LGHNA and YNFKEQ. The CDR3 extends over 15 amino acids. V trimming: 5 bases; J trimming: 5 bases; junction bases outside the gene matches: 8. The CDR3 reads CASSSSGGYDNEQFF. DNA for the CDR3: TGTGCCAGCAGCAGTTCAGGGGGCTACGACAATGAGCAGTTCTTC.

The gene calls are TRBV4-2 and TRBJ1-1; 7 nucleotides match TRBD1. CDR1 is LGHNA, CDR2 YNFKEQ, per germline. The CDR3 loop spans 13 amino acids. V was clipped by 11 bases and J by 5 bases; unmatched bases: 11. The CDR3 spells CAATGQMETEAFF. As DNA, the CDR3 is TGTGCCGCGACGGGACAGATGGAAACTGAAGCTTTCTTT.

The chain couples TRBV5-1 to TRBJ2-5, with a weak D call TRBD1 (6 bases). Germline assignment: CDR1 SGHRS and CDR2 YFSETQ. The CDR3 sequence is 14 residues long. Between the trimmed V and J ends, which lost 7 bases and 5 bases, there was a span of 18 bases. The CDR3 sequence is CASCPTGDSETQYF. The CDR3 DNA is TGCGCCAGCTGTCCGACAGGAGATTCGGAGACCCAGTACTTC.